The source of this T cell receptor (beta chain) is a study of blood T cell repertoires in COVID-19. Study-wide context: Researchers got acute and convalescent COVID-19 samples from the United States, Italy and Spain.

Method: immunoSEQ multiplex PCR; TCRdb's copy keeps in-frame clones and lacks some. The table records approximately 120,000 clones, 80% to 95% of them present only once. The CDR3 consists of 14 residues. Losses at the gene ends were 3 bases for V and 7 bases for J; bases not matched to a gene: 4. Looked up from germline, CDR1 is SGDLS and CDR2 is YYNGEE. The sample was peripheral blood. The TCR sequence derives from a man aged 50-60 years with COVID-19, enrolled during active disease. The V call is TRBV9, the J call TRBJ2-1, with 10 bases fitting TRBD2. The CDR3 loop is CASSATSGWNEQFF. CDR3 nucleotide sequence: TGTGCCAGCAGCGCGACTAGCGGGTGGAATGAGCAGTTCTTC.